This T cell receptor beta chain originates from a study of OX40 agonist ivuxolimab in advanced cancers. With regard to this clone: Its antigen is not identified.

The ends were cut back, 7 bases at V and 0 bases at J, with 19 bases in the middle. The CDR3 runs 16 residues. Germline V gene data show CDR1 as SGDLS and CDR2 as YYNGEE. This table comes from immunoSEQ multiplex PCR, and its TCRdb copy is limited to in-frame clones, with some not included. This sample yields around 69,000 clones, of which approximately 90% are seen a single time; roughly 6% belongs to the top ten. Broader study findings: Clones of CD4+ and CD8+ blood T cells grew by week 6 at doses of 0.1 to 3.0 mg/kg.

This sample comprised CD4+ or CD8+ T cells sorted from blood, obtained in a trial of the OX40 agonist ivuxolimab. J is TRBJ1-1 and V is TRBV9; D is uncertain. The receptor was derived from an adult with an advanced solid tumor such as melanoma, head and neck, liver or kidney cancer. In nucleotides, the CDR3 is TGTGCCAGCGCCCCCGGGCCTGGGAAAATGAACACTGAAGCTTTCTTT. Translation: CASAPGPGKMNTEAFF.